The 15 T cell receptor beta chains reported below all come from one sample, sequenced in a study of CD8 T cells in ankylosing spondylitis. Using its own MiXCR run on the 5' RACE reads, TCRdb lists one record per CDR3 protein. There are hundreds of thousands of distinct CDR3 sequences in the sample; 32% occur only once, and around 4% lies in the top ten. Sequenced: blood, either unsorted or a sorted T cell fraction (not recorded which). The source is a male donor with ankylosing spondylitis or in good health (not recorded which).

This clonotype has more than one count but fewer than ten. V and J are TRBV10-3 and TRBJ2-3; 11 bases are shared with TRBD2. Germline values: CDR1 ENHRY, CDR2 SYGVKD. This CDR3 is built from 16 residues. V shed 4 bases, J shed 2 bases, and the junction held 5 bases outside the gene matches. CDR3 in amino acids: CAISGASGGPTDTQYF. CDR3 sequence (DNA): TGTGCCATCAGTGGCGCTAGCGGGGGGCCCACAGATACGCAGTATTTT.

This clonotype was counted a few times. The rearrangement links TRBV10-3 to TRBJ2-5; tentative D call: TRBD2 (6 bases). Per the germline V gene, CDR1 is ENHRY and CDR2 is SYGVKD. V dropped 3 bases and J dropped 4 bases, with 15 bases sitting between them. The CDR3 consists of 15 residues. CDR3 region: CAISDPTAGTETQYF. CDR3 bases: TGTGCCATCAGTGACCCGACGGCGGGGACAGAGACCCAGTACTTC.

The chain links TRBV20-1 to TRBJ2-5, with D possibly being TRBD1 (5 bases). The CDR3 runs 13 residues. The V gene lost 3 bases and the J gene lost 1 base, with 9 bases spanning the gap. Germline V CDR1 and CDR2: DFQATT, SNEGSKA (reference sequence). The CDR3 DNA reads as TGCAGTGCTAGGAGCAGGGTCCAAGAGACCCAGTACTTC. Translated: CSARSRVQETQYF.

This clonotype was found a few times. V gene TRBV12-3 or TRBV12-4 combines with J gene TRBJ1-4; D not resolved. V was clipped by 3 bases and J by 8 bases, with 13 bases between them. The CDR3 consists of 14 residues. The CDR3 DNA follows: TGTGCCAGCAGTTTGGCCGGGAGCGGGGAAAAACTGTTTTTT. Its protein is CASSLAGSGEKLFF.

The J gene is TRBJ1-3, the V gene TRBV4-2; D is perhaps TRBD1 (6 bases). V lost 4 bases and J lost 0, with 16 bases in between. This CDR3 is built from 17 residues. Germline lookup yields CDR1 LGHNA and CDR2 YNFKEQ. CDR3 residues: CASSPGGYRASGNTIYF. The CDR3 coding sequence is TGTGCCAGCAGCCCGGGAGGGTACAGGGCCTCTGGAAACACCATATATTTT.

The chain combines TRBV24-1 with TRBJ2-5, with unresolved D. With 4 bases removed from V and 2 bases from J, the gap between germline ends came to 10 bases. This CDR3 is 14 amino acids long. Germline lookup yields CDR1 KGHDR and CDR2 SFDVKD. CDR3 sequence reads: CATSDPDTQETQYF. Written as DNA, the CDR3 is TGTGCCACCAGTGACCCCGACACTCAAGAGACCCAGTACTTC.

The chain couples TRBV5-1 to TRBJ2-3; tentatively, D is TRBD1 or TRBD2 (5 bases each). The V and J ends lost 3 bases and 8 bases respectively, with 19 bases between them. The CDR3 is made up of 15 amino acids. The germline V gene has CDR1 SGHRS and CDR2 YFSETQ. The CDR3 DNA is TGCGCCAGCAGCTGGGGACCGGGCGTGAGGGTTACGCAGTATTTT. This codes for CASSWGPGVRVTQYF.

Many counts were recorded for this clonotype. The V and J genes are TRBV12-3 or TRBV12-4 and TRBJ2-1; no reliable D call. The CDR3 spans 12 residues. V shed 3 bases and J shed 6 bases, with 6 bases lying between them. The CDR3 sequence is CASSLSGNEQFF. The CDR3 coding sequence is TGTGCCAGCAGTTTGTCGGGCAATGAGCAGTTCTTC.

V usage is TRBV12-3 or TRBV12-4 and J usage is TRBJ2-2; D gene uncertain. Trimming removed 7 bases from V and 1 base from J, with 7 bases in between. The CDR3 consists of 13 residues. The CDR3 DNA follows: TGTGCCAGCACCCCCGGGAACACCGGGGAGCTGTTTTTT. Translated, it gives CASTPGNTGELFF.

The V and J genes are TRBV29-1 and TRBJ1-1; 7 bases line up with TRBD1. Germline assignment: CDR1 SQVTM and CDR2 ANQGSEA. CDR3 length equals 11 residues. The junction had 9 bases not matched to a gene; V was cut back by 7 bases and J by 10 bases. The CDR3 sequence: CSAIGTEGAFF. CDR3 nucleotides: TGCAGCGCGATCGGGACAGAAGGAGCTTTCTTT. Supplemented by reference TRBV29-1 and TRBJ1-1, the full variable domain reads SAVISQKPSRDICQRGTSLTIQCQVDSQVTMMFWYRQQPGQSLTLIATANQGSEATYESGFVIDKFPISRPNLTFSTLTVSNMSPEDSSIYLCSAIGTEGAFFGQGTRLTVV.

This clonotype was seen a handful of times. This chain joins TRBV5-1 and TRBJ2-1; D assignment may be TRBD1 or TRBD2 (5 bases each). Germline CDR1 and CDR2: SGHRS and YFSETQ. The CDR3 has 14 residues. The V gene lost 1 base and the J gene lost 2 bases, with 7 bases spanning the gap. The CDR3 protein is CASSLPGPYNEQFF. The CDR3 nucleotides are TGCGCCAGCAGCTTGCCGGGACCCTACAATGAGCAGTTCTTC.

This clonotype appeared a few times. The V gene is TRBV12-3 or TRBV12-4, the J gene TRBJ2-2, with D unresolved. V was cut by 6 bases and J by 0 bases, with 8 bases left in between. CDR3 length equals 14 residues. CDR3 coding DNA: TGTGCCAGCAGACAAGCAACGAACACCGGGGAGCTGTTTTTT. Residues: CASRQATNTGELFF.

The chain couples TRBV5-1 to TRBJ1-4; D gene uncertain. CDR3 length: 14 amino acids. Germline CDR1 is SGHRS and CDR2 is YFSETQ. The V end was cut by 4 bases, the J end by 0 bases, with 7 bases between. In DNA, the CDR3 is TGCGCCAGCAGCCAGGACTCAACTAATGAAAAACTGTTTTTT. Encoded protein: CASSQDSTNEKLFF.

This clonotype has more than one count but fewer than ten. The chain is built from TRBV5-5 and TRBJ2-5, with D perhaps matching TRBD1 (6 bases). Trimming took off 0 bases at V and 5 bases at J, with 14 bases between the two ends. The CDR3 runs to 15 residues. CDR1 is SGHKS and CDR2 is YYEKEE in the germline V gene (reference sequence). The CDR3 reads CASSLDGARGETQYF. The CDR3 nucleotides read TGTGCCAGCAGCTTGGACGGGGCCAGGGGCGAGACCCAGTACTTC. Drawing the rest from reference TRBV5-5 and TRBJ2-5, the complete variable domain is DAGVTQSPTHLIKTRGQQVTLRCSPISGHKSVSWYQQVLGQGPQFIFQYYEKEERGRGNFPDRFSARQFPNYSSELNVNALLLGDSALYLCASSLDGARGETQYFGPGTRLLVL.

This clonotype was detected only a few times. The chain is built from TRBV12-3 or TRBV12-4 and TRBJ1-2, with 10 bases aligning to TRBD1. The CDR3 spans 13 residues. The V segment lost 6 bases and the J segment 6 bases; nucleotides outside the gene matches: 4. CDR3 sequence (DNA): TGTGCCAGCAGCCCCGGGACAGGGGATGGCTACACCTTC. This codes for CASSPGTGDGYTF.